What follows describes a single TCR beta chain. The germline V gene has CDR1 LGHNA and CDR2 YSLEER. The CDR3 extends over 16 amino acids. V shed 0 bases, J shed 1 base, and the junction held 3 bases outside the gene matches. The data stem from a study of blood T cell repertoires in COVID-19. About the research overall: From T cells, B-cell-depleted T cells, or PBMCs came the material, which was cDNA or gDNA.

Shortly before study entry, within 2 weeks, exposed participants had met a COVID-19 case. Some clones are missing from TCRdb's copy, which holds only in-frame ones; the method was immunoSEQ multiplex PCR. This sample has approximately 250,000 clones, with roughly 90% found just once. The rearrangement uses TRBV4-3 and TRBJ2-3; 8 bases are shared with TRBD2. This sequence originates from a man between 40 and 49 years old who had been exposed to COVID-19. Sequenced: PBMCs or T cells enriched from blood (not recorded which). The DNA of the CDR3 is TGCGCCAGCAGCCAAGATGTTAGCGGGGGCACAGATACGCAGTATTTT. It is translated as CASSQDVSGGTDTQYF.